A selection of T cell receptor beta chains follows, all from one sample in a study of vaccination and CD4 T cells after COVID-19. Via MiXCR, TCRdb re-called the PCR reads, giving one row per CDR3 protein. The table includes more than 12,000 distinct CDR3 sequences, approximately 60% detected once. Their antigens are not known. The specimen was CD4+ T cells from blood, cultured in vitro. These receptors came from a human donor who had recovered from COVID-19. Both conserved end residues are part of each CDR3. D genes are given only for firm matches. A clone size is listed for some rows: how often the clone was seen (once, few, many), or a class if it is expanded.

>.|TRBV6-1|TRBJ1-5|few
TGTGCCAGCAGTGAAGGAGAAGGGGACCTCAATCAGCCCCAGCATTTT
CASSEGEGDLNQPQHF
>.|TRBV20-1|TRBJ2-3|.
TGCAGTGCGGGCCGGGACGGCGGTTGGACAGATACGCAGTATTTT
CSAGRDGGWTDTQYF
>.|TRBV21-1|TRBJ2-1|.
TGTGCCAGGAGGCAGGGGGATCGCTCCTACAATGAGCAGTTCTTC
CARRQGDRSYNEQFF
>.|TRBV2|TRBJ1-5|.
TGTGCCAGCGCGAGGCGGGATCAGCCCCAGCATTTT
CASARRDQPQHF
>TRBD1|TRBV12-3/TRBV12-4|TRBJ1-5|once
TGTGCCAGCAGTTTATACGTGTTGGGACAGGAATCAATACGACGCAATCAGCCCCAGCATTTT
CASSLYVLGQESIRRNQPQHF
>TRBD1|TRBV7-2|TRBJ2-7|.
TGTGCCAGCAGTGAACTCAGGGGGCCCTACGAGCAGTACTTC
CASSELRGPYEQYF
>TRBD2|TRBV29-1|TRBJ2-7|.
TGCAGCGTTGGAGGGAGGGCCAGCGAGCAGTACTTC
CSVGGRASEQYF
>.|TRBV4-1|TRBJ1-6|.
TGCGCCAGCAGCCAAGTCGTGAGCTCCTATAATTCACCCCTCCACTTT
CASSQVVSSYNSPLHF
>.|TRBV12-3/TRBV12-4|TRBJ1-5|once
TGTGCCAGCAGTTTATCAGGTGGGGGGGCGGGCAGCAATCAGCCCCAGCATTTT
CASSLSGGGAGSNQPQHF
>.|TRBV2|TRBJ1-6|.
TGTGCCAGCAGTGAACGGAGGGGGTGGGGGTCACCCCTCCACTTT
CASSERRGWGSPLHF
>.|TRBV20-1|TRBJ2-3|few
TGCAGTGCTAGAACGGTCCTAGCCACAGATACGCAGTATTTT
CSARTVLATDTQYF
>.|TRBV15|TRBJ2-5|.
TGTGCCACCAGCACAGATCGATTGACGGGGGCCACCCAGTACTTC
CATSTDRLTGATQYF
>TRBD2|TRBV6-2/TRBV6-3|TRBJ2-7|.
TGTGCCAGCAGTTCCGCGGGCGGGAGGTACAACGAGCAGTACTTC
CASSSAGGRYNEQYF
>.|TRBV20-1|TRBJ2-5|.
TGCAGTGCTAGCGGGAGAGGGCAAGAGACCCAGTACTTC
CSASGRGQETQYF
>.|TRBV10-3|TRBJ2-2|.
TGTGCCATCAGTGAATTCAGCCCTGGGAACACCGGGGAGCTGTTTTTT
CAISEFSPGNTGELFF
>TRBD2|TRBV7-9|TRBJ2-3|few
TGTGCCAGCAGCCAGAGTCCCGGGGGAGGGAGGGGCACAGATACGCAGTATTTT
CASSQSPGGGRGTDTQYF
>TRBD2|TRBV27|TRBJ2-3|medium-sized
TGTGCCAGCAGTGGCCTAGCGGGAGGATCGTTAAATACGCAGTATTTT
CASSGLAGGSLNTQYF
>.|TRBV7-3|TRBJ2-2|.
TGTGCCAGCAGCTTAGACAGAAGCGCGAACACCGGGGAGCTGTTTTTT
CASSLDRSANTGELFF
>.|TRBV6-1|TRBJ2-7|.
TGTGCCAGCAGTGGGGCGACAGGCTCCTACGAGCAGTACTTC
CASSGATGSYEQYF
>.|TRBV20-1|TRBJ2-7|.
TGCAGTGCTCTCCCACAGGGTATTGGAGGCGAGCAGTACTTC
CSALPQGIGGEQYF
>TRBD1|TRBV7-2|TRBJ2-7|.
TGTGCCAGCAGCGTCACCGGGACAGGGAATAAGCAGTACTTC
CASSVTGTGNKQYF
>.|TRBV20-1|TRBJ2-1|.
TGCAGTGTGGATCGAGCGGAGAACAATGAGCAGTTCTTC
CSVDRAENNEQFF
>.|TRBV30|TRBJ2-7|.
TGTGCCTGGAGTGCGTCTACCTACGAGCAGTACTTC
CAWSASTYEQYF
>TRBD1|TRBV7-2|TRBJ2-6|few
TGTGCCAGCAGCTTCACAGGGGTTGGGGCCAACGTCCTGACTTTC
CASSFTGVGANVLTF
>.|TRBV20-1|TRBJ1-2|once
TGCAGTGCTAGAACAGGTTCCTATGGCTACGCCTTC
CSARTGSYGYAF
>TRBD1|TRBV6-1|TRBJ1-3|.
TGTGCCAGCAGTACAAGGACAGGGTGGACCACCATATATTTT
CASSTRTGWTTIYF
>.|TRBV27|TRBJ2-5|few
TGTGCCAGCAAGGGGGTCGGAGAGACCCAGTACTTC
CASKGVGETQYF
>.|TRBV6-1|TRBJ1-5|few
TGTGCCAGCGTAGCAGGACCGAATCAGCCCCAGCATTTT
CASVAGPNQPQHF
>TRBD2|TRBV7-8|TRBJ2-5|.
TGTGCCAGCAGCCCACTCCTCGGCGGGAGGACCCTCCCTCCCCCCATGGCCCAGTACTTC
CASSPLLGGRTLPPPMAQYF